These 32 T cell receptor beta chains came from one sample sequenced in a study of control samples from healthy donors and cancer patients. Measured with immunoSEQ multiplex PCR; TCRdb has only the in-frame clones, and not every one. The sample shows some 120,000 clones, about 89% of them seen only once. The sample comprised blood. The source is a man in his fifties in good health.

The chain combines TRBV7-2 with TRBJ1-1; TRBD1 aligns across 9 bases. The J segment lost 0 bases and the V segment lost 5 bases, leaving 7 bases of the junction unmatched. Germline loops: CDR1 SGHTA, CDR2 FQGNSA. The length of the CDR3 is 16 residues. The CDR3 loop reads CASSPDRGRVNTEAFF. In DNA form, the CDR3 reads TGTGCCAGCAGCCCGGACAGGGGAAGGGTGAACACTGAAGCTTTCTTT.

This chain uses TRBV18 with TRBJ1-1; 7 bases fit TRBD1. CDR1 and CDR2 (germline): KGHSH, LQKENI. The J segment lost 8 bases and the V segment lost 4 bases, leaving 4 bases of the junction unmatched. CDR3 length: 12 residues. The CDR3 nucleotides are TGTGCCAGCTCACAAAGACAGGGCGAAGCTTTCTTT. Protein: CASSQRQGEAFF. The variable domain in full, completed from reference TRBV18 and TRBJ1-1, reads NAGVMQNPRHLVRRRGQEARLRCSPMKGHSHVYWYRQLPEEGLKFMVYLQKENIIDESGMPKERFSAEFPKEGPSILRIQQVVRGDSAAYFCASSQRQGEAFFGQGTRLTVV.

The rearrangement joins TRBV12-3 or TRBV12-4 to TRBJ1-2; D remains unclear. This CDR3 has 13 amino acids. Trimming left V 3 bases short and J 2 bases short, with 7 bases between. In DNA form, the CDR3 reads TGTGCCAGCAGTTTTACGCCCAACTATGGCTACACCTTC. It specifies CASSFTPNYGYTF.

This chain connects TRBV14 to TRBJ1-1; D may be TRBD1 (6 bases). The CDR3 has 13 amino acids. V lost 4 bases to trimming and J lost 7 bases, with 13 bases between them. Germline CDR1 reads SGHDN; CDR2 reads FVKESK. CDR3 protein: CASSRVDSHEAFF. CDR3 nucleotide sequence: TGTGCCAGCAGCCGAGTGGACAGCCATGAAGCTTTCTTT.

The chain carries TRBV3-1 (or the pseudogene TRBV3-2) and TRBJ2-5; unclear D gene. The CDR3 covers 12 residues. CDR1 and CDR2 from the germline V gene are LGHDT and YNNKEL (reference sequence). Trimming removed 6 bases from V and 5 bases from J, with 10 bases in between. CDR3 residues: CASRQSQETQYF. The CDR3, as DNA: TGTGCCAGCAGACAAAGTCAGGAGACCCAGTACTTC.

V is TRBV29-1 and J is TRBJ1-4; D perhaps matches TRBD1 (5 bases). V was cut by 0 bases and J by 4 bases, with 9 bases left in between. CDR1 is SQVTM, CDR2 ANQGSEA, per germline. This CDR3 region has 14 residues. The DNA of the CDR3 is TGCAGCGTTGAAGACACAGGATTTAATGAAAAACTGTTTTTT. It is translated as CSVEDTGFNEKLFF.

The chain carries TRBV2 and TRBJ1-1, with 7 bases lining up with TRBD1. The germline V gene has CDR1 SNHLY and CDR2 FYNNEI. This CDR3 is built from 11 residues. The J segment lost 8 bases and the V segment lost 7 bases, leaving 4 bases of the junction unmatched. CDR3 nucleotide sequence: TGTGCCAGCATAGTGACAGGGGAAGCTTTCTTT. Protein: CASIVTGEAFF.

The rearrangement links TRBV5-6 to TRBJ2-5, with TRBD2 matching over 7 bases. This CDR3 is built from 15 residues. CDR1 and CDR2 (germline): SGHDT, YYEEEE. Trimming removed 1 base from V and 2 bases from J; junction bases left unmatched: 5. The CDR3 coding sequence is TGTGCCAGCAGCTTGAAGGGCGGGGGTCAAGAGACCCAGTACTTC. Encoded protein: CASSLKGGGQETQYF.

The rearrangement uses TRBV5-4 and TRBJ2-1; D is unresolved. CDR3 size: 17 residues. Germline V gives CDR1 SGHNT, CDR2 YYREEE (reference sequence). V lost 3 bases and J lost 4, with 20 bases in between. The chain's CDR3 is CASSSSTAATHYNEQFF. CDR3 sequence (DNA): TGTGCCAGCAGCTCATCTACCGCAGCGACACATTACAATGAGCAGTTCTTC.

This sequence joins TRBV7-2 and TRBJ1-2; D unresolved. This CDR3 comprises 13 residues. Trimming removed 1 base at V and 8 bases at J, with 11 bases between. Germline V gene lookup returns CDR1 SGHTA and CDR2 FQGNSA. This CDR3 reads CASSLVGLGGYTF. The CDR3 region has the DNA TGTGCCAGCAGCTTAGTTGGGTTGGGCGGCTACACCTTC.

The chain combines TRBV12-3 or TRBV12-4 with TRBJ2-5; no clear D. CDR3 length: 13 amino acids. V was trimmed by 1 base and J by 3 bases, leaving 6 bases between them. CDR3 region: CASSLDRKETQYF. CDR3 bases: TGTGCCAGCAGTTTAGACAGAAAAGAGACCCAGTACTTC.

This clone came up once. The chain has TRBV4-1 and TRBJ1-2, with TRBD1 identical over 7 bases. This CDR3 has 16 residues. Trimming cost V 0 bases and J 4 bases; bases outside gene matches: 8. CDR1 is MGHRA and CDR2 is YSYEKL in the germline V gene. CDR3 DNA: TGCGCCAGCAGCCAAGATACAGGGGCGAGGAGCTATGGCTACACCTTC. Translating gives CASSQDTGARSYGYTF.

Here the CDR3 DNA reads TGTGCCACCCGGGATAGCGGCCGCACAGATACGCAGTATTTT. Its translation: CATRDSGRTDTQYF. The rearrangement links TRBV19 to TRBJ2-3; tentatively, D is TRBD2 (6 bases). The CDR3 totals 14 residues. The V gene's germline CDR1 is LNHDA and CDR2 SQIVND (reference sequence). V was shortened by 10 bases and J by 1 base, with 15 bases between the two germline ends.

Here the CDR3 DNA reads TGTGCCAGCAGCCAATCCCTCCCAGAGACCCAGTACTTC. As protein: CASSQSLPETQYF. The chain joins TRBV3-1 (or the pseudogene TRBV3-2) to TRBJ2-5; no reliable D call. CDR1 and CDR2 from the germline V gene are LGHDT and YNNKEL (reference sequence). The ends were cut back, 2 bases at V and 4 bases at J, with 8 bases in the middle. The CDR3 spans 13 residues.

The chain combines TRBV3-1 (or the pseudogene TRBV3-2) with TRBJ1-3; no clear D gene. Trimming left V 0 bases short and J 0 bases short, with 6 bases between. CDR3 length: 15 residues. Germline V CDR1 and CDR2: LGHDT, YNNKEL (reference sequence). This CDR3 is CASSQDWDSGNTIYF. For the CDR3, the DNA is TGTGCCAGCAGCCAAGACTGGGACTCTGGAAACACCATATATTTT.

This chain connects TRBV9 to TRBJ2-3, with a possible D match to TRBD2 (7 bases). With 5 bases removed from V and 1 base from J, the gap between germline ends came to 11 bases. The CDR3 sequence is 14 residues long. The germline gives CDR1 SGDLS, CDR2 YYNGEE. The CDR3 spells CASRGGPGTDTQYF. The CDR3 DNA is TGTGCCAGCAGGGGGGGGCCAGGCACAGATACGCAGTATTTT.

The rearrangement joins TRBV5-5 to TRBJ2-3; D is ambiguous. This CDR3 region has 15 residues. The germline CDR1 and CDR2 sequences are SGHKS and YYEKEE (reference sequence). V was cut by 5 bases and J by 0 bases, with 13 bases left in between. This CDR3 is CASSPFTASTDTQYF. The CDR3 DNA is TGTGCCAGCAGTCCCTTTACCGCTAGCACAGATACGCAGTATTTT.

The chain couples TRBV2 to TRBJ1-2; TRBD1 matches at 10 bases. Germline V lookup: CDR1 SNHLY, CDR2 FYNNEI. The J segment lost 8 bases and the V segment lost 6 bases, leaving 9 bases of the junction unmatched. The CDR3 covers 14 residues. The CDR3 sequence: CASRETGGARGYTF. The CDR3 DNA sequence: TGTGCCAGCAGGGAGACAGGGGGCGCCCGGGGCTACACCTTC.

This chain connects TRBV4-3 to TRBJ1-4; possible D gene TRBD1, 5 bases. V was shortened by 2 bases and J by 8 bases, with 18 bases between the two germline ends. CDR3 length: 16 residues. CDR1 LGHNA and CDR2 YSLEER come from the germline V gene. CDR3 in DNA: TGCGCCAGCAGCCAAAGGGCAACAGGTACAAACGAAAAACTGTTTTTT. Translation gives CASSQRATGTNEKLFF.

The V and J genes are TRBV28 and TRBJ1-4, with D possibly TRBD1 on 6 matching bases. Germline-derived CDR1 and CDR2 are MDHEN and SYDVKM. Trimming shortened V by 3 bases and J by 7 bases, and 12 bases separated the two germline ends. The CDR3 loop spans 14 amino acids. CDR3 bases: TGTGCCAGCAGTTTCGCGGGGGCTGGTGAAAAACTGTTTTTT. Encoded protein: CASSFAGAGEKLFF.

This sequence joins TRBV6-5 and TRBJ2-1, with TRBD2 matching 7 bases. Trimming at V came to 6 bases and at J to 6 bases, leaving 11 bases not matched to a gene. CDR3 size: 15 residues. CDR1 is MNHEY, CDR2 SVGAGI, per germline. CDR3 in DNA: TGTGCCAGCAGCCTAGGGAGGGGAGGGTCCAATGAGCAGTTCTTC. Translating it yields CASSLGRGGSNEQFF.

The genes are TRBV3-1 (or the pseudogene TRBV3-2) and TRBJ1-2, with 7 bases matching TRBD1. V shed 4 bases and J 7 bases; nucleotides not matched to a gene: 3. This CDR3 is 12 amino acids long. Germline V gene lookup returns CDR1 LGHDT and CDR2 YNNKEL (reference sequence). The CDR3 coding sequence is TGTGCCAGCAGCCCAGACAGGGTTGGCTACACCTTC. Residues: CASSPDRVGYTF.

The sample holds many counts of this clone. The gene calls are TRBV6-6 and TRBJ1-2, with 9 bases lining up with TRBD1. The germline V gene has CDR1 MNHNY and CDR2 SVGAGI (reference sequence). This CDR3 comprises 15 residues. V shed 6 bases, J shed 1 base, and the junction held 6 bases outside the gene matches. CDR3 sequence reads: CASSTSTGGNYGYTF. The CDR3 DNA reads as TGTGCCAGCAGCACCTCGACAGGGGGTAACTATGGCTACACCTTC.

V is TRBV12-3 or TRBV12-4 and J is TRBJ2-2; D gene uncertain. Between the trimmed V and J ends, which lost 5 bases and 4 bases, there was a span of 8 bases. The CDR3 is 13 amino acids. The CDR3 region is CASSRQRTGELFF. CDR3 sequence (DNA): TGTGCCAGCAGTCGCCAGCGCACCGGGGAGCTGTTTTTT.

V gene TRBV30 combines with J gene TRBJ2-1, with D perhaps being TRBD1 or TRBD2 (6 bases each). Germline lookup yields CDR1 GTSNPN and CDR2 SVGIG (reference sequence). This CDR3 is 16 amino acids long. V dropped 0 bases and J dropped 4 bases, with 16 bases sitting between them. The CDR3 sequence is CAWSVRRGGTYNEQFF. The CDR3 region has the DNA TGTGCCTGGAGTGTACGAAGAGGGGGGACTTACAATGAGCAGTTCTTC.

The chain uses TRBV10-2 and TRBJ2-7, with 11 nucleotides matching TRBD2. V was clipped by 5 bases and J by 4 bases; unmatched bases: 7. In germline, CDR1 is WSHSY, CDR2 SAAADI. The CDR3 runs 15 residues. The CDR3, as DNA: TGCGCCAGCAGTTTTCTAGCGGGGGGCGTATACGAGCAGTACTTC. Protein: CASSFLAGGVYEQYF.

This chain uses TRBV2 with TRBJ1-5, with D maybe TRBD1 (5 bases). The CDR3 covers 15 residues. Germline loops: CDR1 SNHLY, CDR2 FYNNEI. Trimming left V 6 bases short and J 11 bases short, with 23 bases between. CDR3 loop: CASRNRDGGLMAQHF. CDR3 DNA sequence: TGTGCCAGCAGAAACCGGGACGGGGGATTAATGGCCCAGCATTTT.

The chain joins TRBV4-3 to TRBJ1-1; D is perhaps TRBD1 (6 bases). CDR1 and CDR2 from the germline V gene are LGHNA and YSLEER. The V end was cut by 0 bases, the J end by 5 bases, with 7 bases between. CDR3 size: 13 residues. CDR3 amino acids: CASSQDRGTEAFF. The DNA of the CDR3 is TGCGCCAGCAGCCAAGATAGGGGGACTGAAGCTTTCTTT.

The V call is TRBV9, the J call TRBJ1-2, with 10 bases aligning to TRBD1. The V gene's germline CDR1 is SGDLS and CDR2 YYNGEE. V lost 3 bases to trimming and J lost 9 bases; unmatched junction nucleotides: 11. This CDR3 contains 15 residues. This chain's CDR3 is CASSASGQGMRSYTF. CDR3 DNA: TGTGCCAGCAGCGCTTCGGGACAGGGGATGAGAAGCTACACCTTC.

This chain links TRBV19 with TRBJ2-1; 7 bases are shared with TRBD2. The V gene's germline CDR1 is LNHDA and CDR2 SQIVND (reference sequence). The CDR3 covers 13 residues. J was trimmed by 7 bases and V by 7 bases; bases with no gene match: 7. The CDR3 spells CASNDGGWNEQFF. CDR3 bases: TGTGCCAGTAACGACGGGGGGTGGAATGAGCAGTTCTTC.

This chain uses TRBV6-6 with TRBJ1-5, with D maybe TRBD1 (6 bases). V was pared by 7 bases and J by 7 bases, with 11 bases between. Germline CDR1 MNHNY, CDR2 SVGAGI (reference sequence). The CDR3 covers 12 residues. CDR3 sequence (DNA): TGTGCCAGCACTTCAGGGGAACAGCCCCAGCATTTT. Translated, it gives CASTSGEQPQHF.

CDR3 sequence reads: CASSSRQASAYEQYF. The CDR3, as DNA: TGTGCCAGCAGTTCCCGACAGGCGAGCGCCTACGAGCAGTACTTC. This rearrangement joins TRBV27 to TRBJ2-7; maybe TRBD1 (6 bases). CDR3 length equals 15 residues. The germline V gene has CDR1 MNHEY and CDR2 SMNVEV (reference sequence). Trimming removed 4 bases at V and 2 bases at J, with 15 bases between.